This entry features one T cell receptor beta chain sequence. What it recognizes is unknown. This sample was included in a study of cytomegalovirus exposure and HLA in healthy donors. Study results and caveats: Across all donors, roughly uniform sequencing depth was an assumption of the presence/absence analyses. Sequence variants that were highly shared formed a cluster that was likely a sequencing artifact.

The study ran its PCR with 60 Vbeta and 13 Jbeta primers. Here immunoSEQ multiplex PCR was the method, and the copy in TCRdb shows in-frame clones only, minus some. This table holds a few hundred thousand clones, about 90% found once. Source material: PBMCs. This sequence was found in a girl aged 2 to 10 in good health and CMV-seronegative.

The CDR3 is CASSLSKGAGPYSYGYTF. For the CDR3, the DNA is TGTGCCAGCAGTTTATCCAAGGGGGCAGGGCCCTATTCCTATGGCTACACCTTC. The genes are TRBV27 and TRBJ1-2; 7 nucleotides line up with TRBD1. V lost 0 bases, J lost 4 bases, and 14 bases stayed unmatched. CDR1 is MNHEY, CDR2 SMNVEV, per germline (reference sequence). This CDR3 region has 18 residues.